Listed below are T cell receptor beta chains from one sample, sequenced in a study of shared T cell receptors in the human thymus. TCRdb's copy holds only in-frame clones and misses some; the assay was immunoSEQ multiplex PCR. This sample has approximately 760,000 clones, with roughly 85% found just once. The same sample was also studied in work on human thymus T cells.

Sequenced sample: thymocytes. These receptor sequences come from a girl less than two years old with a congenital heart defect. CDR3s include the opening cysteine and the closing phenylalanine or tryptophan. D genes are given only for firm matches. Rows may omit the clone size; those that give it use once, few, many or a size class.

v_call	d_call	clone_size	j_call	cdr3_aa	cdr3_nt
TRBV14	-	-	TRBJ2-5	CASSPIKRETQYF	TGTGCCAGCAGCCCGATTAAGCGGGAGACCCAGTACTTC
TRBV27	-	-	TRBJ2-3	CASSFFGYSSTDTQYF	TGTGCCAGCAGTTTTTTCGGTTATTCTAGCACAGATACGCAGTATTTT
TRBV5-1	-	-	TRBJ2-6	CASSPPWAGNPSGANVLTF	TGCGCCAGCAGCCCTCCCTGGGCAGGCAATCCCTCTGGGGCCAACGTCCTGACTTTC
TRBV2	TRBD1	-	TRBJ1-3	CASRGTVSGNTIYF	TGTGCCAGCAGGGGGACAGTCTCTGGAAACACCATATATTTT
TRBV6-4	TRBD2	-	TRBJ2-1	CAGTRGPSYNEQFF	TGTGCCGGGACTAGGGGACCGTCTTACAATGAGCAGTTCTTC
TRBV28	TRBD1	-	TRBJ1-2	CASTPEGADEIKGQGYTF	TGTGCCAGCACCCCCGAGGGGGCGGATGAGATTAAAGGTCAGGGCTACACCTTC
TRBV28	-	-	TRBJ2-7	CASSCSTPDEQYF	TGTGCCAGCAGTTGCAGTACCCCTGACGAGCAGTACTTC
TRBV7-9	TRBD1	few	TRBJ2-1	CASSPRQGNEQFF	TGTGCCAGCAGCCCAAGACAGGGGAATGAGCAGTTCTTC
TRBV7-7	-	few	TRBJ2-3	CASSSDLATDTQYF	TGTGCTAGCAGCTCGGATTTAGCTACAGATACGCAGTATTTT
TRBV19	-	-	TRBJ1-5	CASSIRVGNQPQHF	TGTGCCAGTAGTATCAGGGTGGGGAATCAGCCCCAGCATTTT
TRBV15	-	-	TRBJ2-7	CATSKAWGDEQYF	TGTGCCACCAGCAAGGCCTGGGGGGACGAGCAGTACTTC
TRBV7-2	TRBD1	few	TRBJ2-1	CASSLGEIGQGVEQFF	TGTGCCAGCAGCTTAGGGGAAATAGGACAGGGCGTTGAGCAGTTCTTC
TRBV6-5	TRBD1	-	TRBJ1-2	CATSHRGFYGYTF	TGTGCCACGTCACACAGGGGTTTCTATGGCTACACCTTC
TRBV4-3	TRBD1	-	TRBJ2-6	CASSHIQGRSGANVLTF	TGCGCCAGCAGCCACATACAGGGGAGATCTGGGGCCAACGTCCTGACTTTC
TRBV5-4	-	-	TRBJ1-2	CASSYQTDNYGYTF	TGTGCCAGCAGCTACCAGACAGATAACTATGGCTACACCTTC
TRBV5-1	TRBD1	-	TRBJ1-4	CASSVGTGVNEKLFF	TGCGCCAGCAGCGTCGGGACAGGGGTGAATGAAAAACTGTTTTTT
TRBV29-1	TRBD1	-	TRBJ1-2	CNVEVPGQTPSNGYTF	TGCAACGTTGAAGTCCCGGGACAGACCCCATCAAATGGCTACACCTTC
TRBV4-1	-	-	TRBJ1-6	CASSPRARGSSPLHF	TGCGCCAGCAGCCCACGGGCCAGAGGGAGTTCACCCCTCCACTTT
TRBV5-8	TRBD2	-	TRBJ2-1	CASSCIAGGYNEQFF	TGTGCCAGCAGCTGTATAGCGGGGGGATACAATGAGCAGTTCTTC
TRBV19	TRBD1	-	TRBJ1-1	CASSIGQGNTEAFF	TGTGCCAGTAGTATAGGACAGGGCAACACTGAAGCTTTCTTT
TRBV7-9	-	-	TRBJ1-4	CASSFLTAEKLFF	TGTGCCAGCAGCTTCTTGACAGCTGAAAAACTGTTTTTT
TRBV6-1	TRBD2	-	TRBJ2-3	CAGRSGGSTDTQYF	TGTGCCGGCCGGAGCGGGGGTAGCACAGATACGCAGTATTTT
TRBV5-1	-	-	TRBJ1-2	CASGPSTGSNYGYTF	TGCGCCAGCGGCCCTTCGACAGGATCTAACTATGGCTACACCTTC
TRBV13	TRBD2	-	TRBJ2-1	CASSLNDSWTSGGKQFF	TGTGCCAGCAGCTTAAACGACTCATGGACTAGCGGGGGAAAGCAGTTCTTC
TRBV9	TRBD1	-	TRBJ1-6	CASSVEAGGNSPLHF	TGTGCCAGCAGCGTAGAGGCAGGGGGTAATTCACCCCTCCACTTT
TRBV9	TRBD1	-	TRBJ1-2	CASSAGGTQNPAHYGYTF	TGTGCCAGCAGCGCAGGGGGGACTCAGAATCCCGCTCACTATGGCTACACCTTC
TRBV5-8	TRBD1	few	TRBJ2-7	CASGTGLYEQYF	TGTGCCAGTGGGACAGGTTTATACGAGCAGTACTTC
TRBV6-5	-	-	TRBJ2-3	CASSYYRTADTQYF	TGTGCCAGCAGTTACTATAGGACAGCAGATACGCAGTATTTT